The present T cell receptor (beta chain) was sequenced within a study of neurological immune-mediated disorders. This clonotype was observed many times. As yet, its antigen is unknown. TCRdb passed the 5' RACE reads through MiXCR, listing each CDR3 protein once. Here the sample spans tens of thousands of distinct CDR3 sequences, 4.5% to 5.5% being singletons. Regarding the study as a whole: There were no CDR3 amino acid sequences shared by expanded clones across subjects, a result suggesting private repertoires in all groups.

V gave up 4 bases and J gave up 0 bases, with 10 bases separating them. The germline CDR1 and CDR2 sequences are SGHRS and YFSETQ. The length of the CDR3 is 15 residues. The source of this sequence is a man aged 25 to 40 with multiple sclerosis. The rearrangement joins TRBV5-1 to TRBJ2-2; D remains ambiguous. Sequences were obtained from PBMCs. In DNA, the CDR3 is TGCGCCAGCAGCCCCGATTACGCGAACACCGGGGAGCTGTTTTTT. This sequence encodes CASSPDYANTGELFF.